Described below is a single T cell receptor beta chain sequence and its context. Its antigen remains unidentified. The data stem from a study of cytomegalovirus exposure and HLA in healthy donors. The PCR ran on 60 Vbeta and 13 Jbeta primers. Generated by immunoSEQ multiplex PCR, the TCRdb table keeps only in-frame clones and is missing some. This sample yields about 130,000 clones, of which about two thirds are seen a single time; approximately 3.9% belongs to the top ten. From germline, CDR1 is SGHRS and CDR2 YFSETQ. V shed 5 bases and J shed 5 bases, with 11 bases lying between them. The CDR3 is made up of 13 amino acids. Broader study findings: Common viral pathogens seemed to be connected with several of the most significant clusters, according to a later analysis. TRBV6-2, TRBV6-3 and some other V segments were unresolvable in 87-base-pair reads. Later analysis identified a missense DCLRE1C variant that was linked to TCR beta V- and J-gene trimming.

The chain uses TRBV5-1 and TRBJ2-1; tentative D call: TRBD2 (5 bases). Material for sequencing was PBMCs. The sequence came from a man between 45 and 60 years old in good health and CMV-seropositive. This chain's CDR3 is CASRLGVNNEQFF. CDR3 sequence (DNA): TGCGCCAGCAGACTGGGAGTTAACAATGAGCAGTTCTTC.